The 30 T cell receptor beta chains listed next were all sequenced from one sample in a study of cytomegalovirus exposure and HLA in healthy donors. Primers: 60 Vbeta forward and 13 Jbeta reverse. Some clones are missing from TCRdb's copy, which holds only in-frame ones; the method was immunoSEQ multiplex PCR. Among around 150,000 clones listed, over 60% were seen once. The sample comprised PBMCs. The receptors originated from a female donor in good health and CMV-seropositive.

CDR3 protein: CASSARTSGSTDTQYF. CDR3 nucleotide sequence: TGTGCCAGCAGTGCCAGGACTAGCGGGAGCACAGATACGCAGTATTTT. V gene TRBV25-1 combines with J gene TRBJ2-3; 11 bases are a match to TRBD2. J lost 0 bases, V lost 4 bases, and 3 bases had no gene match. This CDR3 is built from 16 residues. CDR1 is MGHDK and CDR2 is SYGVNS in the germline V gene. Complete variable domain (other parts from reference TRBV25-1 and TRBJ2-3): EADIYQTPRYLVIGTGKKITLECSQTMGHDKMYWYQQDPGMELHLIHYSYGVNSTEKGDLSSESTVSRIRTEHFPLTLESARPSHTSQYLCASSARTSGSTDTQYFGPGTRLTVL.

This sequence joins TRBV28 and TRBJ2-7; D perhaps matches TRBD2 (6 bases). The CDR3 runs 11 residues. V lost 6 bases and J 6 bases, leaving 9 bases between the germline ends. The germline CDR1 and CDR2 sequences are MDHEN and SYDVKM. Here the CDR3 reads CASRKGLEQYF. In nucleotides, the CDR3 is TGTGCCAGCAGGAAGGGACTCGAGCAGTACTTC.

Comment on this clone: The junction departs from germline at one end; a sequencing error may be responsible. The rearrangement uses TRBV5-1 and TRBJ2-5; TRBD2 matches 7 bases. The J call may be incorrect, as the DNA end agrees better with TRBJ2-7. The length of the CDR3 is 13 residues. CDR1 SGHRS and CDR2 YFSETQ come from the germline V gene. The CDR3, as DNA: TGCGCCAGCGGCTTGGCCTCGGGGGGCGAGCAGTACTTC. Its protein is CASGLASGGEQYF.

The V and J genes are TRBV30 and TRBJ1-4, with D possibly TRBD1 on 6 matching bases. Deletions cut 0 bases from V and 8 bases from J, with 13 bases between. CDR1 is GTSNPN, CDR2 SVGIG, per germline (reference sequence). The CDR3 is 14 amino acids. This chain's CDR3 is CAWSVLGAGEKLFF. DNA of the CDR3: TGTGCCTGGAGTGTACTGGGGGCAGGGGAAAAACTGTTTTTT.

V is TRBV28 and J is TRBJ1-5, with D possibly TRBD1 on 5 matching bases. The CDR3 covers 17 residues. Looked up from germline, CDR1 is MDHEN and CDR2 is SYDVKM. With 5 bases removed from V and 9 bases from J, the gap between germline ends came to 26 bases. The CDR3 nucleotides read TGTGCCAGCAGTCCCCTCCCCGGGGGAGAGGTGCTTTGGCCCCAGCATTTT. Amino acid sequence: CASSPLPGGEVLWPQHF.

The chain combines TRBV7-9 with TRBJ1-2, with D possibly being TRBD1 (6 bases). The germline CDR1 and CDR2 sequences are SEHNR and FQNEAQ (reference sequence). This CDR3 spans 15 amino acids. The V and J ends lost 0 bases and 4 bases respectively, with 12 bases between them. The CDR3 DNA reads TGTGCCAGCAGCTTAGCGGCAGGGGAGGGCTATGGCTACACCTTC. Translation gives CASSLAAGEGYGYTF.

The chain links TRBV2 to TRBJ2-5; tentative D call: TRBD1 (6 bases). Deletions cut 7 bases from V and 3 bases from J, with 12 bases between. Germline V gives CDR1 SNHLY, CDR2 FYNNEI. The CDR3 spans 13 residues. The CDR3 sequence is CASNRDKEETQYF. The CDR3 DNA reads as TGTGCCAGCAACCGGGACAAGGAAGAGACCCAGTACTTC.

The CDR3 here is CASSSSRWGDTEAFF. DNA of the CDR3: TGTGCCAGCAGTTCGTCCCGATGGGGGGACACTGAAGCTTTCTTT. The chain links TRBV6-5 to TRBJ1-1; tentative D call: TRBD1 (5 bases). V lost 4 bases and J lost 3, with 15 bases in between. Germline V CDR1 and CDR2: MNHEY, SVGAGI. The CDR3 totals 15 residues.

The sample holds one count of this clone. The rearrangement uses TRBV25-1 and TRBJ2-2, with 8 bases identical to TRBD1. Germline V gene data show CDR1 as MGHDK and CDR2 as SYGVNS. V dropped 6 bases and J dropped 1; count of bases not matched to a gene: 4. CDR3 length: 15 amino acids. The CDR3 loop reads CASRGQGMNTGELFF. As DNA, the CDR3 is TGTGCCAGCAGAGGACAGGGAATGAACACCGGGGAGCTGTTTTTT.

The chain recombines TRBV10-3 with TRBJ1-6; 9 bases fit TRBD1. The germline CDR1 and CDR2 sequences are ENHRY and SYGVKD. With V trimmed by 4 bases and J by 7 bases, 2 bases remained unmatched. The length of the CDR3 is 14 residues. CDR3: CAISADRGNSPLHF. The CDR3 DNA follows: TGTGCCATCAGTGCGGACAGGGGCAATTCACCCCTCCACTTT.

This chain links TRBV9 with TRBJ2-3; 10 positions match TRBD2. This CDR3 region has 14 residues. The V gene end was trimmed by 3 bases and the J gene end by 4 bases; junction bases not matched to a gene: 2. The germline CDR1 and CDR2 sequences are SGDLS and YYNGEE. In nucleotides, the CDR3 is TGTGCCAGCAGCGCTAGCGGGGGTGCAGATACGCAGTATTTT. Amino acids: CASSASGGADTQYF. The whole variable domain, filled in from reference TRBV9 and TRBJ2-3, reads DSGVTQTPKHLITATGQRVTLRCSPRSGDLSVYWYQQSLDQGLQFLIQYYNGEERAKGNILERFSAQQFPDLHSELNLSSLELGDSALYFCASSASGGADTQYFGPGTRLTVL.

The gene calls are TRBV10-2 and TRBJ2-5; the D gene is possibly TRBD2 (6 bases). Germline values: CDR1 WSHSY, CDR2 SAAADI. The V gene lost 8 bases and the J gene lost 5 bases, with 21 bases spanning the gap. The CDR3 is 15 residues long. As DNA, the CDR3 is TGCGCCAGCCGCACAATAGATCCGGGGGTGGAGACCCAGTACTTC. It encodes CASRTIDPGVETQYF.

This clone was seen only a few times. This chain connects TRBV25-1 to TRBJ1-2, with TRBD1 matching over 7 bases. Germline V gene data show CDR1 as MGHDK and CDR2 as SYGVNS. The CDR3 consists of 13 residues. Trimming at V came to 2 bases and at J to 3 bases, leaving 0 bases not matched to a gene. CDR3 bases: TGTGCCAGCAGTGAAACAGGGGACTATGGCTACACCTTC. This sequence encodes CASSETGDYGYTF.

This chain connects TRBV2 to TRBJ1-5; 8 nucleotides agree with TRBD1. CDR3 length equals 14 residues. Unmatched junction bases numbered 8, after V lost 8 bases and J lost 5 bases. Germline CDR1 SNHLY, CDR2 FYNNEI. The CDR3 region has the DNA TGTGCCAGCGAGTGGCAGGGGGCTGATCAGCCCCAGCATTTT. This encodes CASEWQGADQPQHF.

This clone occurred a few times. This chain joins TRBV6-6 and TRBJ1-2, with D hard to call. Germline loops: CDR1 MNHNY, CDR2 SVGAGI (reference sequence). The V end was cut by 6 bases, the J end by 6 bases, with 11 bases between. The CDR3 is made up of 12 amino acids. The CDR3 reads CASSPVGDGYTF. In DNA form, the CDR3 reads TGTGCCAGCAGCCCCGTCGGAGATGGCTACACCTTC.

The chain combines TRBV11-2 with TRBJ2-1, with TRBD2 as a possible D gene (6 bases). CDR3 size: 16 residues. The germline V and J ends were trimmed by 0 bases and 8 bases, with 17 bases remaining between them. Germline assignment: CDR1 SGHAT and CDR2 FQNNGV. The CDR3 nucleotides are TGTGCCAGCAGCTTAGATTTTACGACTAGTTTGGATGAGCAGTTCTTC. Encoded protein: CASSLDFTTSLDEQFF. The whole variable domain, remainder taken from reference TRBV11-2 and TRBJ2-1, is EAGVAQSPRYKIIEKRQSVAFWCNPISGHATLYWYQQILGQGPKLLIQFQNNGVVDDSQLPKDRFSAERLKGVDSTLKIQPAKLEDSAVYLCASSLDFTTSLDEQFFGPGTRLTVL.

This chain links TRBV6-4 with TRBJ1-5; D is undetermined. Germline CDR1 MRHNA, CDR2 SNTAGT. The CDR3 totals 13 residues. V was pared by 6 bases and J by 1 base, with 7 bases between. CDR3 protein: CASSTGSNQPQHF. CDR3 DNA: TGTGCCAGCAGCACCGGGAGCAATCAGCCCCAGCATTTT.

CDR3 bases: TGTGCCAGCAGCCTTCAAGCGAGGACAGGTGAACAGACCCAGTACTTC. Its protein product is CASSLQARTGEQTQYF. This sequence joins TRBV5-4 and TRBJ2-5; TRBD1 matches at 7 bases. After removal of 4 bases from V and 6 bases from J, the junction contained 15 bases not matched to a gene. Germline V gene lookup returns CDR1 SGHNT and CDR2 YYREEE (reference sequence). The CDR3 runs to 16 residues.

The rearrangement joins TRBV9 to TRBJ2-2; maybe TRBD2 (7 bases). The CDR3 is made up of 16 amino acids. Trimming shortened V by 3 bases and J by 3 bases, and 15 bases separated the two germline ends. CDR1 and CDR2 (germline): SGDLS, YYNGEE. This CDR3 is CASSERGGADTGELFF. In DNA form, the CDR3 reads TGTGCCAGCAGCGAAAGAGGGGGGGCCGACACCGGGGAGCTGTTTTTT.

This clone showed up just a few times. This chain connects TRBV30 to TRBJ1-2; 8 bases map to TRBD1. Germline trimming cut 0 bases from V and 8 bases from J; bases unmatched to any gene: 5. The germline V gene encodes CDR1 GTSNPN and CDR2 SVGIG (reference sequence). This CDR3 comprises 13 residues. CDR3 DNA: TGTGCCTGGAGTGTTGGACAGGGCCGAGGCTACACCTTC. Translating gives CAWSVGQGRGYTF.

This sequence joins TRBV14 and TRBJ1-2; D may be TRBD1 (5 bases). The CDR3 runs 15 residues. Germline V gene lookup returns CDR1 SGHDN and CDR2 FVKESK. The V and J ends lost 1 base and 2 bases respectively, with 11 bases between them. This CDR3 reads CASSQVVAGNYGYTF. In DNA, the CDR3 is TGTGCCAGCAGCCAAGTTGTGGCAGGGAACTATGGCTACACCTTC.

The rearrangement joins TRBV7-3 to TRBJ2-1; no firm D call. This CDR3 is built from 13 residues. Trimming removed 0 bases at V and 4 bases at J, with 4 bases between. CDR1 and CDR2 (germline): SGHTA, FQGTGA. CDR3 sequence (DNA): TGTGCCAGCAGCTTAACTATTTACAATGAGCAGTTCTTC. This encodes CASSLTIYNEQFF.

This rearrangement joins TRBV5-1 to TRBJ1-5; 7 nucleotides agree with TRBD1. Germline loops: CDR1 SGHRS, CDR2 YFSETQ. V was clipped by 4 bases and J by 7 bases; unmatched bases: 11. The length of the CDR3 is 15 residues. The CDR3: CASSVEGQVGQPQHF. The CDR3 DNA follows: TGCGCCAGCAGCGTTGAAGGACAGGTCGGCCAGCCCCAGCATTTT.

This clone was observed once. The V and J genes are TRBV2 and TRBJ1-2; 7 bases map to TRBD1. The CDR3 length is 16 residues. Trimming removed 2 bases from V and 6 bases from J; junction bases left unmatched: 12. Germline CDR1 reads SNHLY; CDR2 reads FYNNEI. The CDR3 here is CASSERRGQEVNGYTF. DNA for the CDR3: TGTGCCAGCAGTGAAAGGCGCGGACAGGAGGTCAATGGCTACACCTTC.

The rearrangement uses TRBV5-1 and TRBJ1-1, with 7 bases that match TRBD1. V shed 4 bases and J 1 base; nucleotides not matched to a gene: 4. The length of the CDR3 is 14 residues. Per the germline V gene, CDR1 is SGHRS and CDR2 is YFSETQ. CDR3 sequence (DNA): TGCGCCAGCAGCATCGGGACAGAGAACACTGAAGCTTTCTTT. Translated, it gives CASSIGTENTEAFF.

The chain has TRBV4-1 and TRBJ1-4; D unresolved. There are 15 residues in the CDR3. CDR1 MGHRA and CDR2 YSYEKL come from the germline V gene. V was pared by 0 bases and J by 8 bases, with 13 bases between. The CDR3 coding sequence is TGCGCCAGCAGCCAAGATGAGGGATGGGAGGAAAAACTGTTTTTT. Amino acids: CASSQDEGWEEKLFF.

This rearrangement joins TRBV28 to TRBJ2-7; 7 bases line up with TRBD1. Germline CDR1 MDHEN, CDR2 SYDVKM. V was clipped by 3 bases and J by 2 bases; unmatched bases: 7. The CDR3 covers 15 residues. As DNA, the CDR3 is TGTGCCAGCAGTTTTTCACCTCAGGGGGCCTACGAGCAGTACTTC. Its protein product is CASSFSPQGAYEQYF.

The rearrangement uses TRBV6-1 and TRBJ1-1, with TRBD1 identical over 10 bases. CDR1 MNHNS and CDR2 SASEGT come from the germline V gene. The CDR3 sequence is 16 residues long. The V and J ends lost 0 bases and 4 bases, in that order; junction bases with no gene match: 5. The CDR3 sequence is CASSEALGDRGTEAFF. DNA for the CDR3: TGTGCCAGCAGTGAAGCTCTCGGGGACAGGGGCACTGAAGCTTTCTTT.

This clone showed up just once. In DNA, the CDR3 is TGTGCCAGCAAACCCAGGGGGCGTTCTGTTTACGAGCAGTACTTC. Protein sequence: CASKPRGRSVYEQYF. The chain joins TRBV2 to TRBJ2-7; TRBD1 agrees at 8 bases. The CDR3 consists of 15 residues. Germline CDR1 and CDR2: SNHLY and FYNNEI. The ends lost 7 bases at V and 4 bases at J; junction bases unmatched: 12.

The gene calls are TRBV12-5 and TRBJ2-5; tentatively, D is TRBD1 (5 bases). Per germline, CDR1 LGHNT and CDR2 FRNRAP. The V gene lost 2 bases and the J gene lost 4 bases, with 8 bases spanning the gap. The CDR3 sequence is 13 residues long. The CDR3 DNA reads as TGTGCTAGTGGTTTGTCAGGGTCAGAGACCCAGTACTTC. Residues: CASGLSGSETQYF.